Included here is one TCR beta chain sequence, with context. Antigen unknown. It may be a read error: a sequence one base away is much more abundant. One entry per CDR3 protein, called by TCRdb with MiXCR from the 5' RACE reads. The sample lists roughly 1.6 million distinct CDR3 sequences, about 31% occurring once. The data originate from a study of identical twins. Study-wide findings and caveats: Shared out-of-frame alpha sequences (those common to twins) showed excess low generation probability.

This CDR3 has 17 residues. CDR1 and CDR2 (germline): KGHDR, SFDVKD. Sequenced sample: cord blood. V gene TRBV24-1 combines with J gene TRBJ2-1; 14 nucleotides line up with TRBD2. The sequence was obtained from a newborn girl in good health. The CDR3 spells CATSGLGTSGRGNEQFF. The CDR3 DNA follows: TGTGCCACCAGTGGTTTGGGGACTAGCGGGAGAGGCAATGAGCAGTTCTTC.